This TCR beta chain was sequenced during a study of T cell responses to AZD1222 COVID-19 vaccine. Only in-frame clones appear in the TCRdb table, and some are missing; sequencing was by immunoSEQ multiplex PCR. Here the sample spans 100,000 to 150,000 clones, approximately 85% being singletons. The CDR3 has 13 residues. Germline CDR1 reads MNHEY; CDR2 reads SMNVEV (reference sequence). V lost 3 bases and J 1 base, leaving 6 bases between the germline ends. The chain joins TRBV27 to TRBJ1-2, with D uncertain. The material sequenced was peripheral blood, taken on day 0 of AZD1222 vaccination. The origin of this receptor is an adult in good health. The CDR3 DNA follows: TGTGCCAGCAGTTTTGGGATTAACTATGGCTACACCTTC. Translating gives CASSFGINYGYTF.